A few counts support the clone carrying this T cell receptor beta chain. Its target is unknown. MiXCR, applied by TCRdb to the reads, yields one record per CDR3 protein. The sample includes 200,000 or so distinct CDR3 sequences, approximately 30% seen only once; the top ten take approximately 31%. This record comes from a study of T cell repertoires in cytomegalovirus infection. About the study: Public TCR beta signatures indicated both CMV infection and matching HLA type.

Germline assignment: CDR1 MNHEY and CDR2 SMNVEV (reference sequence). V trimming: 5 bases; J trimming: 3 bases; junction bases outside the gene matches: 7. The CDR3 sequence is 15 residues long. The study's findings and limits: Across the ex vivo response, the dominant clonotypes were HLA-C-restricted CMV-specific TCR beta clonotypes. Of the TCR beta families, the public ones yielded a cumulative frequency that identified carriers of CMV plus the relevant HLA.

The clonotype comes from a human donor in good health (CMV status not recorded). Some clones in this sample may be carry-over from other donors' samples. Sample: PBMCs. The chain uses TRBV27 and TRBJ1-2, with 9 positions matching TRBD1. The CDR3 region has the DNA TGTGCCAGCAGTCATGACAGGGGGTCTCACTATGGCTACACCTTC. Residues: CASSHDRGSHYGYTF.